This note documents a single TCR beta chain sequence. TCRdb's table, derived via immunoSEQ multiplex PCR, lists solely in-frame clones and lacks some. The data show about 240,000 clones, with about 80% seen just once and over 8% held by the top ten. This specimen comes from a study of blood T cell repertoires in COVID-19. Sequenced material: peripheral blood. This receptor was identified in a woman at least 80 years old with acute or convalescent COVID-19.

In nucleotides, the CDR3 is TGTGCCAGCGACAGGGGTCCCGCCACTGAAGCTTTCTTT. Protein: CASDRGPATEAFF. The chain recombines TRBV2 with TRBJ1-1; TRBD1 matches at 8 bases. Germline values: CDR1 SNHLY, CDR2 FYNNEI. This CDR3 region has 13 residues. The V and J ends lost 8 bases and 4 bases, in that order; junction bases with no gene match: 6.